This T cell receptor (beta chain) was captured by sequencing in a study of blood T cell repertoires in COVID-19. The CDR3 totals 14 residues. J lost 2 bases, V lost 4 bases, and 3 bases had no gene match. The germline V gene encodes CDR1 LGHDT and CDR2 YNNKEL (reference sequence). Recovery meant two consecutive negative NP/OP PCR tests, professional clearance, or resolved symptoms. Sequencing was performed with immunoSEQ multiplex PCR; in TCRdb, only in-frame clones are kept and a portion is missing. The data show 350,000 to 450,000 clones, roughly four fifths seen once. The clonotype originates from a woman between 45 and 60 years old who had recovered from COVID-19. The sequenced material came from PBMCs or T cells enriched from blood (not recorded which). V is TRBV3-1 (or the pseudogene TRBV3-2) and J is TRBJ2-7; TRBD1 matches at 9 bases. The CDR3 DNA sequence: TGTGCCAGCAGCCCCTGGGACAGGGCCTACGAGCAGTACTTC. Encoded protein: CASSPWDRAYEQYF.